One and the same sample provided the 8 T cell receptor beta chains below, sequenced in a study of shared clonotypes between healthy human individuals. The table came from immunoSEQ multiplex PCR; TCRdb's copy has only in-frame clones and leaves some out. The sample holds about 1.1 million clones, about 72% seen once. Sequencing used memory CD4+ T cells from PBMCs. The subset: CD45RA-negative fraction. All receptors derive from a man younger than 30 in good health. Some clones in this sample may be carry-over from other donors' samples.

The chain uses TRBV7-9 and TRBJ2-5; a possible D gene is TRBD1 (6 bases). CDR3 length: 19 residues. Germline CDR1 and CDR2: SEHNR and FQNEAQ (reference sequence). V lost 5 bases and J 4 bases, leaving 29 bases between the germline ends. CDR3 sequence: CASSVARGFGGRGRETQYF. Here the CDR3 DNA reads TGTGCCAGCAGCGTGGCCAGGGGCTTCGGCGGGCGAGGGCGAGAGACCCAGTACTTC.

The chain uses TRBV6-1 and TRBJ1-1, with no clear D. V was trimmed by 4 bases and J by 10 bases, leaving 13 bases between them. CDR1 and CDR2 from the germline V gene are MNHNS and SASEGT. The CDR3 has 12 residues. The CDR3 region has the DNA TGTGCCAGCAGTGTCATAGGGAGGACAGCTTTCTTT. Translated: CASSVIGRTAFF.

J is TRBJ2-3 and V is TRBV29-1; 13 bases are a match to TRBD2. The CDR3 loop spans 16 amino acids. The germline gives CDR1 SQVTM, CDR2 ANQGSEA. After removal of 6 bases from V and 0 bases from J, the junction contained 6 bases not matched to a gene. The chain's CDR3 is CSVPGLAGFSTDTQYF. CDR3 in DNA: TGCAGCGTGCCGGGACTAGCGGGGTTCAGCACAGATACGCAGTATTTT.

V and J are TRBV5-1 and TRBJ2-1, with 10 bases matching TRBD1. The CDR3 has 15 amino acids. The junction had 5 bases not matched to a gene; V was cut back by 3 bases and J by 5 bases. Per germline, CDR1 SGHRS and CDR2 YFSETQ. The CDR3 DNA reads TGCGCCAGCAGCTACGGGACAGGGGATCACAATGAGCAGTTCTTC. Its protein is CASSYGTGDHNEQFF.

Comments on this clone: This CDR3 is also generated by other DNA sequences in the sample. The CDR3 region has the DNA TGTGCCACCAGCAGAGACCCAGCGTACGAGCAGTACTTC. Translating gives CATSRDPAYEQYF. The V and J genes are TRBV15 and TRBJ2-7; D call uncertain. CDR1 is LNHNV, CDR2 YYDKDF, per germline (reference sequence). Trimming stripped 0 bases from V and 4 bases from J, with 7 bases between. The CDR3 runs to 13 residues.

The rearrangement joins TRBV10-3 to TRBJ1-5; TRBD1 might be the D (5 bases). The germline gives CDR1 ENHRY, CDR2 SYGVKD. The CDR3 contains 16 residues. Trimming pared 10 bases from V and 4 bases from J, leaving 23 bases between. CDR3 nucleotide sequence: TGTGCCAGCGCCCCGGGGGAACAGCCAAGAAATCAGCCCCAGCATTTT. Translating it yields CASAPGEQPRNQPQHF.

The V gene is TRBV9, the J gene TRBJ2-5; TRBD2 matches 9 bases. Germline CDR1 reads SGDLS; CDR2 reads YYNGEE. J was trimmed by 5 bases and V by 4 bases; bases with no gene match: 9. The CDR3 contains 15 residues. The CDR3 DNA follows: TGTGCCAGCAGCAGGGGAGGGCTAGCGGGGGAGACCCAGTACTTC. It codes for CASSRGGLAGETQYF.

The chain carries TRBV4-1 and TRBJ1-1; unclear D gene. Deletions cut 1 base from V and 0 bases from J, with 6 bases between. CDR1 and CDR2 (germline): MGHRA, YSYEKL. The CDR3 has 14 residues. The CDR3 DNA reads TGCGCCAGCAGCCAAGTTCTACTGAACACTGAAGCTTTCTTT. Translation: CASSQVLLNTEAFF.